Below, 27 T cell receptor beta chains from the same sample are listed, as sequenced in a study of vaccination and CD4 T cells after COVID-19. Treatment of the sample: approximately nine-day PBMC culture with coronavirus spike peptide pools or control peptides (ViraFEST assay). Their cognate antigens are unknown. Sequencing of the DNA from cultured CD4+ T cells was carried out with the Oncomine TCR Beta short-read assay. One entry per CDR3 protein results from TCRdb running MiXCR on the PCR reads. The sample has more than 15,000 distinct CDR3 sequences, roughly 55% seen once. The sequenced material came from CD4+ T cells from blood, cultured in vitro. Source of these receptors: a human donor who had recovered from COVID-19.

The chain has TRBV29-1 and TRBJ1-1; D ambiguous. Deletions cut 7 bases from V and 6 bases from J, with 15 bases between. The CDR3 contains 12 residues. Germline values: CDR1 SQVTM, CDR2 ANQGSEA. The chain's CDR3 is CSATPRTAEAFF. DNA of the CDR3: TGCAGCGCCACCCCTAGGACTGCTGAAGCTTTCTTT.

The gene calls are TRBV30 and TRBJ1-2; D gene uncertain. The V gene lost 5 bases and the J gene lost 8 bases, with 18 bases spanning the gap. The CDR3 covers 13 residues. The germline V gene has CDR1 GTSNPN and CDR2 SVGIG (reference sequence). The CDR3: CAWGRDGGLGYTF. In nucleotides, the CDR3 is TGTGCCTGGGGCCGAGATGGAGGACTCGGCTACACCTTC.

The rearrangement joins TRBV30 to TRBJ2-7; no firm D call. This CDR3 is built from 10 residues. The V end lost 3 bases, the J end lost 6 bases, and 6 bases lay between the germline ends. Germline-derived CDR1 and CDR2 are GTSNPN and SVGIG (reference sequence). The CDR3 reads CAWSRGEQYF. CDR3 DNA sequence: TGTGCCTGGAGCCGTGGCGAGCAGTACTTC.

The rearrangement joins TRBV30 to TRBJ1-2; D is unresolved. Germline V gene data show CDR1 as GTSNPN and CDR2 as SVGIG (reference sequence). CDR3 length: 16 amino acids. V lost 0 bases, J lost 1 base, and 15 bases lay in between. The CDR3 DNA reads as TGTGCCTGGAGTGTATTAACCCATCTCCTTAACTATGGCTACACCTTC. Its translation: CAWSVLTHLLNYGYTF.

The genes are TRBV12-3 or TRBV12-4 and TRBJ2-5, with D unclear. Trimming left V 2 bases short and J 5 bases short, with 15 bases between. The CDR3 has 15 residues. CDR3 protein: CASSLRRSHYETQYF. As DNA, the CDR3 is TGTGCCAGCAGTTTACGACGGTCTCATTATGAGACCCAGTACTTC.

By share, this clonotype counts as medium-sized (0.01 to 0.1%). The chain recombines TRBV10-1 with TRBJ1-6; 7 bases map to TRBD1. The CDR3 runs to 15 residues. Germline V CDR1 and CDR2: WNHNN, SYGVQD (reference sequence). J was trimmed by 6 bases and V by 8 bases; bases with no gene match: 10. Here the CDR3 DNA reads TGCGCCAGCTGGGGACAGATGAAGGCTAATTCACCCCTCCACTTT. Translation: CASWGQMKANSPLHF.

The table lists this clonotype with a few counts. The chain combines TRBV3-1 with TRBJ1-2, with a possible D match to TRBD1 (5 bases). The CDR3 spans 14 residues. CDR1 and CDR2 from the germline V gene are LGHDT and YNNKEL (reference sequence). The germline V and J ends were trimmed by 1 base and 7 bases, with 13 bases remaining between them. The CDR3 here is CASSQVRGEGGYTF. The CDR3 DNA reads TGTGCCAGCAGCCAAGTGCGAGGGGAGGGTGGCTACACCTTC.

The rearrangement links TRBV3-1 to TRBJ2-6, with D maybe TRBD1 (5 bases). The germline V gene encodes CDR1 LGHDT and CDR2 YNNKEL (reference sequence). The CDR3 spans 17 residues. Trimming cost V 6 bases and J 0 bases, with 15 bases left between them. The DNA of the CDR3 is TGTGCCAGCAGTACCCAGTGGGGCAGCTCTGGGGCCAACGTCCTGACTTTC. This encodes CASSTQWGSSGANVLTF.

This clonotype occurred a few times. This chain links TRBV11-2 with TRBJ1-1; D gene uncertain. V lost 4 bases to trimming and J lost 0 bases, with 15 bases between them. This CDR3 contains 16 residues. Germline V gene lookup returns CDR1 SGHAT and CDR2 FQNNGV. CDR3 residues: CASSSGVGSLNTEAFF. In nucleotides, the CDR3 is TGTGCCAGCAGCTCAGGAGTGGGGTCCCTGAACACTGAAGCTTTCTTT.

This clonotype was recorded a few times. The CDR3 is CASSRMREETQYF. DNA of the CDR3: TGTGCCAGCAGCCGGATGAGGGAGGAGACCCAGTACTTC. The chain employs TRBV6-2 or TRBV6-3 and TRBJ2-5; TRBD2 might be the D (5 bases). Germline V gene data show CDR1 as MNHEY and CDR2 as SVGEGT. The germline V and J ends were trimmed by 6 bases and 5 bases, with 13 bases remaining between them. The CDR3 has 13 amino acids.

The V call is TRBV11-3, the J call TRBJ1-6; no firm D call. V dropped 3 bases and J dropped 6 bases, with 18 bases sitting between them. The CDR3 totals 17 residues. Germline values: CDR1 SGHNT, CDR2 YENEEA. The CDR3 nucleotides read TGTGCCAGCAGCTTGTCCGCGTTTCCCTCGGGTAATTCACCCCTCCACTTT. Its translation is CASSLSAFPSGNSPLHF.

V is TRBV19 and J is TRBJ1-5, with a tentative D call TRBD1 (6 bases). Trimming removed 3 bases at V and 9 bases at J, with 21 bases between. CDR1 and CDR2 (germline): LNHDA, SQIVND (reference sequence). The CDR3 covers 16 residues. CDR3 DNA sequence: TGTGCCAGTAGTATTCTGCCCGGACAGAGTGCAAGGCCCCAGCATTTT. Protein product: CASSILPGQSARPQHF. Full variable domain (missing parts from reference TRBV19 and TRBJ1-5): DGGITQSPKYLFRKEGQNVTLSCEQNLNHDAMYWYRQDPGQGLRLIYYSQIVNDFQKGDIAEGYSVSREKKESFPLTVTSAQKNPTAFYLCASSILPGQSARPQHFGDGTRLSIL.

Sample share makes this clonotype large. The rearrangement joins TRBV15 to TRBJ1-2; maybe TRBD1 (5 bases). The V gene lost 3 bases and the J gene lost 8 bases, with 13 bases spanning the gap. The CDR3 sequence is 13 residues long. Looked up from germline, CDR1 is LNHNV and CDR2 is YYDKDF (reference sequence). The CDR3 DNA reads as TGTGCCACCAGCAGGAGGGACGACCGAGGCTACACCTTC. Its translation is CATSRRDDRGYTF.

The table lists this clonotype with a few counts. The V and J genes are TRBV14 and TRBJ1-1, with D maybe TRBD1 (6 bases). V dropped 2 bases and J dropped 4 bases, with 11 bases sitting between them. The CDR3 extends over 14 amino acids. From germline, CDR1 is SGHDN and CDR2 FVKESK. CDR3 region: CASSQRPGVTEAFF. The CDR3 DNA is TGTGCCAGCAGCCAAAGGCCAGGGGTCACTGAAGCTTTCTTT.

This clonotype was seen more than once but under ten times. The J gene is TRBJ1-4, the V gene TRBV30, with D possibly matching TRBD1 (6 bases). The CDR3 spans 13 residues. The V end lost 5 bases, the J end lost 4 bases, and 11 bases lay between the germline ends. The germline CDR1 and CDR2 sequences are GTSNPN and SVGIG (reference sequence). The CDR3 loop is CAWGARGNEKLFF. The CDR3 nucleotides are TGTGCCTGGGGGGCCAGGGGTAATGAAAAACTGTTTTTT.

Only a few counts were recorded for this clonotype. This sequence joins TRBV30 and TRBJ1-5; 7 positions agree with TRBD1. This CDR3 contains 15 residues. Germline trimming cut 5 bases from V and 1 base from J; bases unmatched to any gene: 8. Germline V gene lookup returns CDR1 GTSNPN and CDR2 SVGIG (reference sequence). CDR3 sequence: CAWGRQGRSNQPQHF. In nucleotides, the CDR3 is TGTGCCTGGGGGAGACAGGGTAGGAGCAATCAGCCCCAGCATTTT.

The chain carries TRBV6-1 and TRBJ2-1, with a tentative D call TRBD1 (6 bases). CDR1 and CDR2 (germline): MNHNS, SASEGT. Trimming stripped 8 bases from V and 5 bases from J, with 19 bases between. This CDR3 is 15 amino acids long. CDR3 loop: CASLGAREEDNEQFF. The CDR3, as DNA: TGTGCCAGCCTGGGGGCCCGAGAGGAAGACAATGAGCAGTTCTTC.

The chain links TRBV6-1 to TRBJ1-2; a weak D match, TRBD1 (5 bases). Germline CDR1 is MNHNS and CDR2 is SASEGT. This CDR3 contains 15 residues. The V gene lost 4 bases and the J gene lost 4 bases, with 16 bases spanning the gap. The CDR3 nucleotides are TGTGCCAGCAGTGTAACAGGCGCCCAAACCTATGGCTACACCTTC. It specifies CASSVTGAQTYGYTF.

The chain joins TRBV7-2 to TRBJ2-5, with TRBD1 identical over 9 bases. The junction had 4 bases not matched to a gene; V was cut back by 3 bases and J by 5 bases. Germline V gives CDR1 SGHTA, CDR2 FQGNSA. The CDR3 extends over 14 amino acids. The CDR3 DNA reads TGTGCCAGCAGCTTCCAGACAGGGGGGGAGACCCAGTACTTC. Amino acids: CASSFQTGGETQYF.

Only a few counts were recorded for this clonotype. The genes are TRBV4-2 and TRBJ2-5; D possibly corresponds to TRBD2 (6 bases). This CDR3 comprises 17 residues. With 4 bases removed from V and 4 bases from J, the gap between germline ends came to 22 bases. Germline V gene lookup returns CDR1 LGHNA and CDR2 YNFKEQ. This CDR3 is CASSRQSGGLPRETQYF. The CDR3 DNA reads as TGTGCCAGCAGCCGCCAAAGTGGGGGACTTCCGCGAGAGACCCAGTACTTC.

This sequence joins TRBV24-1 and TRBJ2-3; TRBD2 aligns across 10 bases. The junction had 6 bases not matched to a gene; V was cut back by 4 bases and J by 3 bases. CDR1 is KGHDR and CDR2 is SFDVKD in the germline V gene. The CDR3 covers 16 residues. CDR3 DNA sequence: TGTGCCACCAGTGACCCCGGGACTAGCGCTACAGATACGCAGTATTTT. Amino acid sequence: CATSDPGTSATDTQYF.

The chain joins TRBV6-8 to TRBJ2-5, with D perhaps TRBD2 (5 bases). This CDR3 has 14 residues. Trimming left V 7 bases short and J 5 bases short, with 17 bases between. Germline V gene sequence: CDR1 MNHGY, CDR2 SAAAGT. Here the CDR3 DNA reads TGTGCCAGCACAGTGAAGATTAGAGGGGAGACCCAGTACTTC. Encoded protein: CASTVKIRGETQYF.

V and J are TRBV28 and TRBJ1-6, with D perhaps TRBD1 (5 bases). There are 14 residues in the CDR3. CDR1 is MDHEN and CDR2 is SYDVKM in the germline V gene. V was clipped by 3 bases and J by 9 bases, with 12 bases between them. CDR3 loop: CASSFTGDSSPLHF. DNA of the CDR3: TGTGCCAGCAGTTTCACAGGTGATTCTTCACCCCTCCACTTT.

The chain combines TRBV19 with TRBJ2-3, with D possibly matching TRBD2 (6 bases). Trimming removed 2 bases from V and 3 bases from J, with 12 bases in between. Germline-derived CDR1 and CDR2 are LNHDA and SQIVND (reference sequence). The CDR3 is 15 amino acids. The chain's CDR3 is CASSIRSGETDTQYF. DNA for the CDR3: TGTGCCAGTAGTATACGGTCGGGGGAGACAGATACGCAGTATTTT.

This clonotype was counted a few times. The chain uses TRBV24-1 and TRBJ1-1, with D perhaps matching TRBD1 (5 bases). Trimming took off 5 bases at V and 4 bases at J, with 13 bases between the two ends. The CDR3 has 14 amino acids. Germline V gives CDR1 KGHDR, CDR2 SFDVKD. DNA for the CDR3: TGTGCCACCAGTGGGGGCGGGAAGGTCACTGAAGCTTTCTTT. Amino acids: CATSGGGKVTEAFF.

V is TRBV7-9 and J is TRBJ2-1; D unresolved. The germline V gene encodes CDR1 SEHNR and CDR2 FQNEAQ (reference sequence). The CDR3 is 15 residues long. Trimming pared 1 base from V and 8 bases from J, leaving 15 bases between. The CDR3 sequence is CASSLDHPESDEQFF. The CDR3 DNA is TGTGCCAGCAGCTTAGATCATCCGGAAAGCGATGAGCAGTTCTTC. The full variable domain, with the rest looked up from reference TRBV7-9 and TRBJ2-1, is DTGVSQNPRHKITKRGQNVTFRCDPISEHNRLYWYRQTLGQGPEFLTYFQNEAQLEKSRLLSDRFSAERPKGSFSTLEIQRTEQGDSAMYLCASSLDHPESDEQFFGPGTRLTVL.

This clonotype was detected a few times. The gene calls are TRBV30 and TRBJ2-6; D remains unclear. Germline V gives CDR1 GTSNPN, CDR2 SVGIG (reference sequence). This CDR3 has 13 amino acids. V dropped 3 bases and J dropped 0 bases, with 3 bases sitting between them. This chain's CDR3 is CAWRDSGANVLTF. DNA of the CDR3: TGTGCCTGGAGGGACTCTGGGGCCAACGTCCTGACTTTC.